This TCR beta chain derives from a study of blood T cell repertoires in COVID-19. Overall study context: Sources were T cells, B-cell-depleted T cells, or PBMCs; the material itself was cDNA or gDNA.

CDR3 length equals 11 residues. Germline CDR1 and CDR2: DFQATT and SNEGSKA (reference sequence). Trimming cost V 6 bases and J 4 bases, with 10 bases left between them. In the authors' methods: Amplified reference gene primers provided the basis for estimating nucleated cell counts. The assay was immunoSEQ multiplex PCR, and TCRdb's table has in-frame clones only and misses some. D and trimming come from the DNA, and the V and J calls and clone size come from that table. There are approximately 140,000 clones in the sample; about nine tenths occur only once, and roughly 4% lies in the top ten. The V call is TRBV20-1, the J call TRBJ2-7; no reliable D call. The sequenced sample was peripheral blood. This TCR was sampled from a woman between 55 and 75 years old with active or convalescent COVID-19. The CDR3 DNA is TGCAGTGCCCACTCCCAATACGAGCAGTACTTC. It specifies CSAHSQYEQYF.